Below are 17 T cell receptor beta chains sequenced from a single sample in a study of somatic mutations in cytotoxic T cells in rheumatoid arthritis. Some clones are missing from TCRdb's copy, which holds only in-frame ones; the method was immunoSEQ multiplex PCR. The repertoire holds 15,000 to 20,000 clones, approximately 80% seen once, with about 9.6% in the top ten. Sequencing input: CD8+ T cells sorted from blood. These receptors were collected from an adult with rheumatoid arthritis.

The chain combines TRBV7-8 with TRBJ2-2, with a tentative D call TRBD2 (6 bases). There are 16 residues in the CDR3. Trimming took 5 bases from V and 3 from J, leaving 16 bases between them. Germline assignment: CDR1 SGHVS and CDR2 FQNEAQ. CDR3 nucleotide sequence: TGTGCCAGCAGCATAAAGGGAGCGGGTCACACCGGGGAGCTGTTTTTT. It yields the protein CASSIKGAGHTGELFF. The full variable domain, with the rest looked up from reference TRBV7-8 and TRBJ2-2, is GAGVSQSPRYKVAKRGQDVALRCDPISGHVSLFWYQQALGQGPEFLTYFQNEAQLDKSGLPSDRFFAERPEGSVSTLKIQRTQQEDSAVYLCASSIKGAGHTGELFFGEGSRLTVL.

The chain recombines TRBV5-1 with TRBJ1-5; tentatively, D is TRBD1 (5 bases). This CDR3 spans 15 amino acids. V was cut by 1 base and J by 2 bases, with 10 bases left in between. Germline CDR1 is SGHRS and CDR2 is YFSETQ. The DNA of the CDR3 is TGCGCCAGCAGCTTGAATGGGGCAGGCAATCAGCCCCAGCATTTT. This translates into CASSLNGAGNQPQHF.

The chain joins TRBV6-5 to TRBJ1-1; D not resolved. The CDR3 has 13 residues. Germline lookup yields CDR1 MNHEY and CDR2 SVGAGI. V lost 4 bases, J lost 5 bases, and 11 bases lay in between. As DNA, the CDR3 is TGTGCCAGCAGTTTTGGACCGAAAACTGAAGCTTTCTTT. As protein: CASSFGPKTEAFF.

This chain joins TRBV27 and TRBJ2-7, with D possibly matching TRBD1 (6 bases). The V end lost 5 bases, the J end lost 4 bases, and 21 bases lay between the germline ends. The germline V gene encodes CDR1 MNHEY and CDR2 SMNVEV (reference sequence). The CDR3 is 16 amino acids. CDR3 bases: TGTGCCAGCAGTGCGGCTACAGGGCGTATTGGGTACGAGCAGTACTTC. As protein: CASSAATGRIGYEQYF.

The rearrangement joins TRBV13 to TRBJ2-7, with 7 bases identical to TRBD2. Germline-derived CDR1 and CDR2 are PRHDT and FYEKMQ (reference sequence). J gave up 0 bases and V 5 bases, and 7 bases lay outside the gene matches. This CDR3 is built from 15 residues. Here the CDR3 DNA reads TGTGCCAGCAGCGTAGTTGGGGGGGACTCCTACGAGCAGTACTTC. It codes for CASSVVGGDSYEQYF.

The chain recombines TRBV13 with TRBJ2-6; 7 bases line up with TRBD1. Per germline, CDR1 PRHDT and CDR2 FYEKMQ (reference sequence). After removal of 5 bases from V and 2 bases from J, the junction contained 6 bases not matched to a gene. The CDR3 contains 16 residues. In DNA form, the CDR3 reads TGTGCCAGCAGCGGAGAGAGGGGGCCTGGGGCCAACGTCCTGACTTTC. Protein: CASSGERGPGANVLTF. The full variable domain, rest sourced from reference TRBV13 and TRBJ2-6, is AAGVIQSPRHLIKEKRETATLKCYPIPRHDTVYWYQQGPGQDPQFLISFYEKMQSDKGSIPDRFSAQQFSDYHSELNMSSLELGDSALYFCASSGERGPGANVLTFGAGSRLTVL.

This clone was counted only a few times. This chain uses TRBV27 with TRBJ1-2; 7 bases line up with TRBD1. The ends lost 4 bases at V and 5 bases at J; junction bases unmatched: 4. This CDR3 region has 13 residues. CDR1 MNHEY and CDR2 SMNVEV come from the germline V gene (reference sequence). In DNA form, the CDR3 reads TGTGCCAGCAGTTCCCAACAGGGGTATGGCTACACCTTC. This translates into CASSSQQGYGYTF.

The chain recombines TRBV9 with TRBJ2-7; 8 bases map to TRBD1. CDR1 and CDR2 (germline): SGDLS, YYNGEE. Germline trimming cut 0 bases from V and 3 bases from J; bases unmatched to any gene: 2. The CDR3 has 14 residues. The CDR3 nucleotides read TGTGCCAGCAGCGTAGAGGGACAGGACTACGAGCAGTACTTC. Protein sequence: CASSVEGQDYEQYF.

The V gene is TRBV5-1, the J gene TRBJ2-7; the D gene is possibly TRBD2 (6 bases). V was clipped by 4 bases and J by 2 bases, with 10 bases between them. Germline V gene data show CDR1 as SGHRS and CDR2 as YFSETQ. CDR3 length equals 13 residues. The chain's CDR3 is CASSPGLAYEQYF. The CDR3 DNA reads TGCGCCAGCAGCCCGGGACTGGCCTACGAGCAGTACTTC.

This rearrangement joins TRBV25-1 to TRBJ2-3; no firm D call. V lost 0 bases, J lost 5 bases, and 6 bases lay in between. CDR1 is MGHDK, CDR2 SYGVNS, per germline. The CDR3 is 13 residues long. CDR3 bases: TGTGCCAGCAGTGAATATATGGGAGATACGCAGTATTTT. Amino acids: CASSEYMGDTQYF.

The chain links TRBV27 to TRBJ2-1; D is perhaps TRBD1 (6 bases). Looked up from germline, CDR1 is MNHEY and CDR2 is SMNVEV (reference sequence). The CDR3 totals 12 residues. V was clipped by 7 bases and J by 7 bases, with 11 bases between them. The CDR3 sequence: CASKGHPNEQFF. For the CDR3, the DNA is TGTGCCAGCAAGGGACACCCAAATGAGCAGTTCTTC.

The chain carries TRBV7-9 and TRBJ1-3; tentatively, D is TRBD1 (6 bases). The CDR3 sequence is 15 residues long. In germline, CDR1 is SEHNR, CDR2 FQNEAQ (reference sequence). The V and J ends lost 2 bases and 3 bases respectively, with 11 bases between them. This chain's CDR3 is CASSLSPTGGNTIYF. CDR3 DNA sequence: TGTGCCAGCAGCTTATCCCCGACAGGTGGAAACACCATATATTTT. Complete variable domain (other parts from reference TRBV7-9 and TRBJ1-3): DTGVSQNPRHKITKRGQNVTFRCDPISEHNRLYWYRQTLGQGPEFLTYFQNEAQLEKSRLLSDRFSAERPKGSFSTLEIQRTEQGDSAMYLCASSLSPTGGNTIYFGEGSWLTVV.

This clone was recorded only once. The chain carries TRBV6-5 and TRBJ2-7; D unclear. Trimming removed 5 bases at V and 0 bases at J, with 11 bases between. Germline V CDR1 and CDR2: MNHEY, SVGAGI. CDR3 length: 14 residues. The CDR3 sequence is CASSNLLSSYEQYF. Here the CDR3 DNA reads TGTGCCAGCAGTAACCTCCTTAGCTCCTACGAGCAGTACTTC.

J is TRBJ1-4 and V is TRBV7-9, with TRBD1 matching over 8 bases. The CDR3 contains 15 residues. CDR1 SEHNR and CDR2 FQNEAQ come from the germline V gene (reference sequence). V lost 4 bases, J lost 6 bases, and 7 bases stayed unmatched. The CDR3 DNA sequence: TGTGCCAGCAGCTCGGACAGGGAAGAGGATGAAAAACTGTTTTTT. Translation gives CASSSDREEDEKLFF.

V is TRBV28 and J is TRBJ1-2; maybe TRBD1 (6 bases). CDR1 is MDHEN, CDR2 SYDVKM, per germline. V was clipped by 2 bases and J by 4 bases, with 14 bases between them. The CDR3 has 15 residues. The CDR3 DNA sequence: TGTGCCAGCAGTTTACTTGGGGGCTATCCCTATGGCTACACCTTC. Amino acid sequence: CASSLLGGYPYGYTF.

The chain joins TRBV10-3 to TRBJ1-1; tentatively, D is TRBD1 (6 bases). CDR3 length: 17 residues. Germline V gene sequence: CDR1 ENHRY, CDR2 SYGVKD. V was pared by 0 bases and J by 8 bases, with 22 bases between. The DNA of the CDR3 is TGTGCCATCAGTGAGTCCGCCACGGTAAACAGGGTACTCGAAGCTTTCTTT. Translated: CAISESATVNRVLEAFF.

V and J are TRBV12-5 and TRBJ2-7; 7 bases match TRBD2. This CDR3 has 17 amino acids. CDR1 is LGHNT, CDR2 FRNRAP, per germline. J was trimmed by 3 bases and V by 2 bases; bases with no gene match: 13. For the CDR3, the DNA is TGTGCTAGTGGTTTGTTTCGCGGGGACTACGTTTACTACGAGCAGTACTTC. It translates to CASGLFRGDYVYYEQYF. The full variable domain, rest sourced from reference TRBV12-5 and TRBJ2-7, is DARVTQTPRHKVTEMGQEVTMRCQPILGHNTVFWYRQTMMQGLELLAYFRNRAPLDDSGMPKDRFSAEMPDATLATLKIQPSEPRDSAVYFCASGLFRGDYVYYEQYFGPGTRLTVT.